This is a list of T cell receptor beta chains from one sample in a study of cytomegalovirus exposure and HLA in healthy donors. The assay was immunoSEQ multiplex PCR, and TCRdb's table has in-frame clones only and misses some. The sample comprises 130,000 or so clones, roughly 74% of which are singletons, and over 5% rests with the top ten. Sequencing was performed on PBMCs. The source is a man in his forties in good health and CMV-seropositive. Both conserved end residues are part of each CDR3. Each record gives: V gene, clone size, J gene, D gene, CDR3 DNA, CDR3 protein. The D gene is left open where the match is weak. Clone size is stated in some rows and not others, as once, few, many or a class when expanded.

V: TRBV6-1
size: -
J: TRBJ2-5
D: -
DNA: TGTGCCAGCAGTGAAGCAGCAGGGATCGTGGAGACCCAGTACTTC
CDR3: CASSEAAGIVETQYF

V: TRBV5-4
size: -
J: TRBJ1-1
D: -
DNA: TGTGCCAGCAGCGTGGGACTGATGAACACTGAAGCTTTCTTT
CDR3: CASSVGLMNTEAFF

V: TRBV2
size: -
J: TRBJ1-4
D: -
DNA: TGTGCCAGCAGAAAAGACAGGAACTTCGAAAAACTGTTTTTT
CDR3: CASRKDRNFEKLFF

V: TRBV2
size: -
J: TRBJ2-7
D: TRBD2
DNA: TGTGCCAACATCCTAGCGGGCGAGCAGTACTTC
CDR3: CANILAGEQYF

V: TRBV7-9
size: -
J: TRBJ1-1
D: -
DNA: TGTGCCAGCAGCTTAGATGCGGGGGTGGAAGCTTTCTTT
CDR3: CASSLDAGVEAFF

V: TRBV29-1
size: -
J: TRBJ2-7
D: TRBD1
DNA: TGCAGCGTTGTATGGAGCAGGGGGTCCGAGCAGTACTTC
CDR3: CSVVWSRGSEQYF

V: TRBV5-1
size: few
J: TRBJ1-6
D: -
DNA: TGCGCCAGCAGCTTGGGACAGTACCGTAATTCACCCCTCCACTTT
CDR3: CASSLGQYRNSPLHF

V: TRBV27
size: -
J: TRBJ2-5
D: -
DNA: TGTGCCAGCAGTTTAGGGGGGGCGCGGCAAGAGACCCAGTACTTC
CDR3: CASSLGGARQETQYF

V: TRBV6-5
size: -
J: TRBJ2-3
D: TRBD1
DNA: TGTGCCAGCAGTTTCGGACAGGGAACAACAGATACGCAGTATTTT
CDR3: CASSFGQGTTDTQYF

V: TRBV6-5
size: -
J: TRBJ2-7
D: -
DNA: TGTGCCAGCAGTTACTCAGGGCGAGGGTCCTACGAGCAGTACTTC
CDR3: CASSYSGRGSYEQYF

V: TRBV18
size: -
J: TRBJ1-1
D: -
DNA: TGTGCCAGCTCACCGTTGAGGGCGAACACTGAAGCTTTCTTT
CDR3: CASSPLRANTEAFF

V: TRBV10-3
size: -
J: TRBJ1-1
D: TRBD1
DNA: TGTGCCATCAGTGAGGTCGACAGGGTAAACACTGAAGCTTTCTTT
CDR3: CAISEVDRVNTEAFF

V: TRBV30
size: -
J: TRBJ2-6
D: TRBD2
DNA: TGTGCCTGGAGTGCGGACATCCGGGGGGGGTCTGGGGCCAACGTCCTGACTTTC
CDR3: CAWSADIRGGSGANVLTF

V: TRBV11-2
size: -
J: TRBJ2-3
D: TRBD1
DNA: TGTGCCAGCAGCGAAATGACAGGGGGCTGGTCCACAGATACGCAGTATTTT
CDR3: CASSEMTGGWSTDTQYF

V: TRBV6-6
size: once
J: TRBJ2-1
D: TRBD2
DNA: TGTGCCAGCAGTCTAAACCCAGCGGGGGGTGTCAATGAGCAGTTCTTC
CDR3: CASSLNPAGGVNEQFF

V: TRBV7-8
size: -
J: TRBJ2-1
D: TRBD2
DNA: TGTGCCAGCAGCTTACCGACTAGCGGGGGGGCCTATGAGCAGTTCTTC
CDR3: CASSLPTSGGAYEQFF

V: TRBV7-8
size: -
J: TRBJ2-3
D: TRBD1
DNA: TGTGCCAGCAGCCTCCAGACAGGGGGCAGGGATACGCAGTATTTT
CDR3: CASSLQTGGRDTQYF

V: TRBV29-1
size: -
J: TRBJ2-7
D: TRBD1
DNA: TGCAGCGTTGTACAGGGGGCGCGCGAGCAGTACTTC
CDR3: CSVVQGAREQYF

V: TRBV27
size: once
J: TRBJ2-7
D: TRBD1
DNA: TGTGCCAGCAGTTTACACGCCCCACTTCGACAGGGCCTACCCACCTACGAGCAGTACTTC
CDR3: CASSLHAPLRQGLPTYEQYF

V: TRBV7-9
size: -
J: TRBJ1-2
D: -
DNA: TGTGCCAGCAGCTTCTGGGGCGCTGGCTACACCTTC
CDR3: CASSFWGAGYTF

V: TRBV10-3
size: -
J: TRBJ1-6
D: TRBD1
DNA: TGTGCCATGGGACAGGAAAAGGGTTCACCCCTCCACTTT
CDR3: CAMGQEKGSPLHF

V: TRBV27
size: -
J: TRBJ2-7
D: -
DNA: TGTGCCAGCTCCAGGAGGTCGAACTACGAGCAGTACTTC
CDR3: CASSRRSNYEQYF

V: TRBV6-1
size: -
J: TRBJ1-1
D: -
DNA: TGTGCCAGCACCCTAGGGCCAAGGGGCTTTGAAGCTTTCTTT
CDR3: CASTLGPRGFEAFF

V: TRBV5-6
size: once
J: TRBJ2-1
D: TRBD1
DNA: TGTGCCAGCAACACCTACCCAGGGGGCCTAGGGGATGAGCAGTTCTTC
CDR3: CASNTYPGGLGDEQFF

V: TRBV5-4
size: -
J: TRBJ1-1
D: TRBD1
DNA: TGTGCCAGCAGCTGGGACAGGTTGAACACTGAAGCTTTCTTT
CDR3: CASSWDRLNTEAFF

V: TRBV5-6
size: -
J: TRBJ2-3
D: TRBD2
DNA: TGTGCCAGCAGCTTGTTAGCGGGAACCACAGATACGCAGTATTTT
CDR3: CASSLLAGTTDTQYF

V: TRBV7-8
size: -
J: TRBJ2-7
D: TRBD1
DNA: TGTGCCAGCAGCTACGGGACAGGGTTGCGCGAGCAGTACTTC
CDR3: CASSYGTGLREQYF

V: TRBV6-5
size: -
J: TRBJ1-6
D: -
DNA: TGTGCCAGCAGTTACTCTGGGGCACTTAATAATTCACCCCTCCACTTT
CDR3: CASSYSGALNNSPLHF

V: TRBV15
size: -
J: TRBJ2-5
D: -
DNA: TGTGCCACCAGCGGCGAGGGTGGGGATGAGACCCAGTACTTC
CDR3: CATSGEGGDETQYF

V: TRBV2
size: -
J: TRBJ1-1
D: -
DNA: TGTGCCAGCACATTTTTAGCGGGTATGAACACTGAAGCTTTCTTT
CDR3: CASTFLAGMNTEAFF

V: TRBV28
size: -
J: TRBJ2-1
D: -
DNA: TGTGCCAGCAGCCTCAAAGGCAGGGAGCAGTTCTTC
CDR3: CASSLKGREQFF

V: TRBV28
size: -
J: TRBJ1-5
D: TRBD1
DNA: TGTGCCAGCAGTTCCCTGGGGGGAACAGGGGGACAGCCCCAGCATTTT
CDR3: CASSSLGGTGGQPQHF

V: TRBV7-9
size: -
J: TRBJ1-3
D: TRBD1
DNA: TGTGCCAGCAGCTCTCCGGACAGGGGAAACACCATATATTTT
CDR3: CASSSPDRGNTIYF

V: TRBV5-1
size: -
J: TRBJ2-1
D: -
DNA: TGCGCCAGCAGCTTGAGGGGGATGGATTCCTACAATGAGCAGTTCTTC
CDR3: CASSLRGMDSYNEQFF

V: TRBV28
size: -
J: TRBJ1-1
D: TRBD1
DNA: TGTGCCAGCAGTTCATTCCCGGGACAGGAAGTAATGGCTTTCTTT
CDR3: CASSSFPGQEVMAFF

V: TRBV18
size: -
J: TRBJ2-7
D: TRBD1
DNA: TGTGCCAGCTCACCGAGGGGGCTAGACTACGAGCAGTACTTC
CDR3: CASSPRGLDYEQYF

V: TRBV7-9
size: -
J: TRBJ2-7
D: -
DNA: TGTGCCAGCGGACAGTCCTCCTACGAGCAGTACTTC
CDR3: CASGQSSYEQYF